The source of this T cell receptor beta chain is a study of spatial heterogeneity in lung cancer. Study results and caveats: Tumoral mutation counts were tracked by counts of expanded intratumoral alpha and beta TCRs.

This CDR3 is built from 16 residues. Per germline, CDR1 SGHTA and CDR2 FQGNSA. V was pared by 4 bases and J by 1 base, with 13 bases between. This clonotype was detected ten times or more. The antigen remains unidentified. This beta chain represents an off-target read in a library built for alpha chains; its size is of limited meaning. One entry per CDR3 protein results from TCRdb running MiXCR on the 5' RACE reads. Of roughly 18,000 distinct CDR3 sequences in the sample, 5% to 6% were seen once. Time point reported: sample taken at primary tumor resection. Sequencing covered unsorted whole RNA taken from tumor, nontumor lung or frozen PBMC.

The chain has TRBV7-2 and TRBJ2-2; the D gene is possibly TRBD1 (6 bases). The source is a female donor with early-stage non-small cell lung cancer. Here the sequenced sample was lung tumor tissue, taken at surgery. The CDR3 DNA is TGTGCCAGCAGCTACCCGGGACACTTGAACACCGGGGAGCTGTTTTTT. Amino acid sequence: CASSYPGHLNTGELFF. Full variable domain (missing parts from reference TRBV7-2 and TRBJ2-2): GAGVSQSPSNKVTEKGKDVELRCDPISGHTALYWYRQSLGQGLEFLIYFQGNSAPDKSGLPSDRFSAERTGGSVSTLTIQRTQQEDSAVYLCASSYPGHLNTGELFFGEGSRLTVL.